The rows below give T cell receptor beta chains drawn from one sample of a study of blood T cell repertoires in COVID-19. Libraries were prepared by immunoSEQ multiplex PCR; TCRdb keeps only in-frame clonotypes and omits some of them. This sample yields about 280,000 clones, of which approximately 85% are seen a single time; around 1% belongs to the top ten. The specimen was PBMCs or T cells enriched from blood (not recorded which). Receptors originate from a woman younger than 45 who had recovered from COVID-19. CDR3s include the opening cysteine and the closing phenylalanine or tryptophan. Each record gives: CDR3 protein, CDR3 DNA, clone size, J gene, V gene, D gene. A D gene is named only where the DNA matches it firmly. Rows give clone size only sometimes, using once, few, many, or a class for an expanded clone.

CDR3 protein: CAISQGMNTEAFF
CDR3 DNA: TGTGCCATCAGTCAGGGGATGAACACTGAAGCTTTCTTT
clone size: few
J gene: TRBJ1-1
V gene: TRBV10-3
D gene: NA

CDR3 protein: CASSQVGGFSPLHF
CDR3 DNA: TGCGCCAGCAGCCAAGTGGGGGGTTTTTCACCCCTCCACTTT
clone size: NA
J gene: TRBJ1-6
V gene: TRBV4-3
D gene: NA

CDR3 protein: CASGRGPQPQHF
CDR3 DNA: TGTGCCAGCGGCAGGGGGCCTCAGCCCCAGCATTTT
clone size: once
J gene: TRBJ1-5
V gene: TRBV12-3/TRBV12-4
D gene: TRBD1

CDR3 protein: CASSQRLVTYEQYF
CDR3 DNA: TGCGCCAGCAGCCAAAGACTAGTTACCTACGAGCAGTACTTC
clone size: NA
J gene: TRBJ2-7
V gene: TRBV4-1
D gene: NA

CDR3 protein: CASSLTLTGRGTYNEQFF
CDR3 DNA: TGCGCCAGCAGCCTAACGCTTACCGGGCGGGGGACCTACAATGAGCAGTTCTTC
clone size: once
J gene: TRBJ2-1
V gene: TRBV4-3
D gene: TRBD2

CDR3 protein: CASSPQSGASDTQYF
CDR3 DNA: TGTGCCAGCAGCCCCCAAAGCGGGGCCTCAGATACGCAGTATTTT
clone size: NA
J gene: TRBJ2-3
V gene: TRBV5-6
D gene: TRBD2

CDR3 protein: CASNFVLAGGTGELFF
CDR3 DNA: TGCGCCAGCAACTTCGTACTAGCGGGAGGCACCGGGGAGCTGTTTTTT
clone size: few
J gene: TRBJ2-2
V gene: TRBV5-1
D gene: TRBD2

CDR3 protein: CASTSRPGAYEQYF
CDR3 DNA: TGTGCCAGCACCTCCAGACCGGGGGCCTACGAGCAGTACTTC
clone size: NA
J gene: TRBJ2-7
V gene: TRBV5-6
D gene: NA

CDR3 protein: CASSSNLGSGFQTQYF
CDR3 DNA: TGTGCCAGCTCCTCGAACCTAGGTTCGGGATTTCAGACCCAGTACTTC
clone size: NA
J gene: TRBJ2-5
V gene: TRBV18
D gene: NA

CDR3 protein: CASSRLVTEAFF
CDR3 DNA: TGTGCCAGCAGCCGCTTAGTCACTGAAGCTTTCTTT
clone size: NA
J gene: TRBJ1-1
V gene: TRBV6-5
D gene: NA